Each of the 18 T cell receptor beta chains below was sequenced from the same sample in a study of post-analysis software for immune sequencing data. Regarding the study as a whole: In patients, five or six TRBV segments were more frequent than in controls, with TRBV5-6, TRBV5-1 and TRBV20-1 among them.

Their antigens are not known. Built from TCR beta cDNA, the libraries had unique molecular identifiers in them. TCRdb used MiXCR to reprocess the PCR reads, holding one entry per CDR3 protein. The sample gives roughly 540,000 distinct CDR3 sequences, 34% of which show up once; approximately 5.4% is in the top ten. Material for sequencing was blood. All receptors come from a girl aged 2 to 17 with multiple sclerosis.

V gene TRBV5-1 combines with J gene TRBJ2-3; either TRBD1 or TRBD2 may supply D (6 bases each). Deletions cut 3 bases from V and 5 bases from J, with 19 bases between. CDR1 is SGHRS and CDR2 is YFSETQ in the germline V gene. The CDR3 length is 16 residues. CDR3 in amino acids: CASSSRTRGVGDTQYF. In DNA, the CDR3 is TGCGCCAGCAGCTCCCGAACTAGGGGGGTAGGAGATACGCAGTATTTT.

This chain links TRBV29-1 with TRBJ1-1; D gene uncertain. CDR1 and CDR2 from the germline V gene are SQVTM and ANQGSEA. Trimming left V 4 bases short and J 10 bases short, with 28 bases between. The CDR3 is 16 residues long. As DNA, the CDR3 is TGCAGCGTTGTTGTGCTGCGGCAGGATGTTTATGGTGGAGCTTTCTTT. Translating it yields CSVVVLRQDVYGGAFF. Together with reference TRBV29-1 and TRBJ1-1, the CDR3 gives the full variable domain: SAVISQKPSRDICQRGTSLTIQCQVDSQVTMMFWYRQQPGQSLTLIATANQGSEATYESGFVIDKFPISRPNLTFSTLTVSNMSPEDSSIYLCSVVVLRQDVYGGAFFGQGTRLTVV.

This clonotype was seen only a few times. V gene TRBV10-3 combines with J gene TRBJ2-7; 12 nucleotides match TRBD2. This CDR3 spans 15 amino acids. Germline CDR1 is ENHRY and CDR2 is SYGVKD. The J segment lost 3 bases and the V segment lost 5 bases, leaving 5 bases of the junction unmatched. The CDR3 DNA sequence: TGTGCCATCAGTAAGACTAGCGGGGGTGACTACGAGCAGTACTTC. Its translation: CAISKTSGGDYEQYF.

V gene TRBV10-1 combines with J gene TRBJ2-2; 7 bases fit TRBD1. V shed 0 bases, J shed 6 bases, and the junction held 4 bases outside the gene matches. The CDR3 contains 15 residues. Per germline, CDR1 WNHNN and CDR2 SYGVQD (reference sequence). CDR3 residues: CASSESGQGAGELFF. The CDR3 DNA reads TGCGCCAGCAGTGAGTCGGGTCAGGGGGCCGGGGAGCTGTTTTTT.

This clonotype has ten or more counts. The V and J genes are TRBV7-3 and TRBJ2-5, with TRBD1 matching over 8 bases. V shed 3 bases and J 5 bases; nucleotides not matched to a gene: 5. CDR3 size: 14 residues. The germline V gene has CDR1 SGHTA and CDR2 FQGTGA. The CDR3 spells CASSLAGGLETQYF. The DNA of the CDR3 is TGTGCCAGCAGCTTGGCAGGGGGCTTGGAGACCCAGTACTTC.

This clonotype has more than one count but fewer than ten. The CDR3 region is CSALLAGGHQETQYF. The CDR3 region has the DNA TGCAGTGCGTTACTAGCGGGGGGACACCAAGAGACCCAGTACTTC. J is TRBJ2-5 and V is TRBV20-1, with 12 bases lining up with TRBD2. V lost 6 bases and J lost 0; bases outside the gene matches: 5. This CDR3 spans 15 amino acids. Germline CDR1 is DFQATT and CDR2 is SNEGSKA (reference sequence).

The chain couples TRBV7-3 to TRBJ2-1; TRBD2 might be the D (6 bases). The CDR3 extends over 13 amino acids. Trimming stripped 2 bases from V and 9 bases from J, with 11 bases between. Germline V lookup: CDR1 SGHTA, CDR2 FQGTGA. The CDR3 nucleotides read TGTGCCAGCAGCTTAGGCGGGGTGTTTGAGCAGTTCTTC. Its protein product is CASSLGGVFEQFF.

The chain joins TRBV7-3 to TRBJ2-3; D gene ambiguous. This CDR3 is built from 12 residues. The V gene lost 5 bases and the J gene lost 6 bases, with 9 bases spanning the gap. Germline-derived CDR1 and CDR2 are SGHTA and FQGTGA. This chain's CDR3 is CASSPDWDTQYF. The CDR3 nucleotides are TGTGCCAGCAGCCCCGACTGGGATACGCAGTATTTT.

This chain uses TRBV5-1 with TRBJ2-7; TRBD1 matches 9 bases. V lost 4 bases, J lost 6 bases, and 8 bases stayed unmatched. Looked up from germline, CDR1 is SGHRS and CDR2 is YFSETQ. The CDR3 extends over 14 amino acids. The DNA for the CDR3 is TGCGCCAGCAGCCCCGGGACAGGGAAATCCGAGCAGTACTTC. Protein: CASSPGTGKSEQYF.

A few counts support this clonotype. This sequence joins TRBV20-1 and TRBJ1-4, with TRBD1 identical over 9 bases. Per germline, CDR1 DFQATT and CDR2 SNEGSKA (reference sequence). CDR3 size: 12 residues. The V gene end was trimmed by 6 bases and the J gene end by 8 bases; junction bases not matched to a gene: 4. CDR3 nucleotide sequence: TGCAGTGCCCGGACAGGGGTGGAAAAACTGTTTTTT. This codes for CSARTGVEKLFF.

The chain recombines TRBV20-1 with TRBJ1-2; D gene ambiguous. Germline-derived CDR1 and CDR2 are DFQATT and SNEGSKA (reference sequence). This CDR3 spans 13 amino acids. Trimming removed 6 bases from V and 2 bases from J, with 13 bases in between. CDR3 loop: CSAGRPENYGYTF. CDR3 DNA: TGCAGTGCAGGGAGGCCGGAGAACTATGGCTACACCTTC.

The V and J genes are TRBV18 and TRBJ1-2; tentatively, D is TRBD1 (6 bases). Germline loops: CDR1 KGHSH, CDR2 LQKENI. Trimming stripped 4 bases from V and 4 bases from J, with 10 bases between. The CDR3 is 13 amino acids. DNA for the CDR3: TGTGCCAGCTCACAGAGGGACATCTATGGCTACACCTTC. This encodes CASSQRDIYGYTF.

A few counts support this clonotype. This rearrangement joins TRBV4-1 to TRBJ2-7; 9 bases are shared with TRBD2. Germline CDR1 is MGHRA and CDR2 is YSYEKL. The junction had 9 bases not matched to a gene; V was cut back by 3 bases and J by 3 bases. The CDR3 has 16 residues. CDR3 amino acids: CASSHLLAGGDYEQYF. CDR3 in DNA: TGCGCCAGCAGCCACCTCTTGGCGGGGGGGGACTACGAGCAGTACTTC.

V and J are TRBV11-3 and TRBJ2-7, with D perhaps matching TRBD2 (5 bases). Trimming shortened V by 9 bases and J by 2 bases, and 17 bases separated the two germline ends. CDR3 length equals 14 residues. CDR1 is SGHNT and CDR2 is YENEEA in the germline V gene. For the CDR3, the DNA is TGTGCCAGGTGGGATCCCGCCGGGACCTACGAGCAGTACTTC. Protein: CARWDPAGTYEQYF.

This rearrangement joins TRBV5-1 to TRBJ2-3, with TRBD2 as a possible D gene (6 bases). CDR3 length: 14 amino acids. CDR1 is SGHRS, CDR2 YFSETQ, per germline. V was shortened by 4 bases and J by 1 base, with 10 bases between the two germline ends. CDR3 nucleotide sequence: TGCGCCAGCAGCGTGACTAGTGGCACAGATACGCAGTATTTT. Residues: CASSVTSGTDTQYF.

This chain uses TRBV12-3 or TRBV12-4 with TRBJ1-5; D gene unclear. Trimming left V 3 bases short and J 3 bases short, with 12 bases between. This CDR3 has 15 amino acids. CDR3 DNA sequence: TGTGCCAGCAGTTTTGAAGGGAGGGACAATCAGCCCCAGCATTTT. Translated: CASSFEGRDNQPQHF.

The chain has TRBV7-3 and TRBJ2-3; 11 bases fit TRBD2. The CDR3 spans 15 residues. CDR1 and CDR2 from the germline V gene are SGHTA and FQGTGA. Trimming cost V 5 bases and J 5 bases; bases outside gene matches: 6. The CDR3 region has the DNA TGTGCCAGCAGCATTAGCGGGGGGGCCCGAGATACGCAGTATTTT. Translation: CASSISGGARDTQYF.

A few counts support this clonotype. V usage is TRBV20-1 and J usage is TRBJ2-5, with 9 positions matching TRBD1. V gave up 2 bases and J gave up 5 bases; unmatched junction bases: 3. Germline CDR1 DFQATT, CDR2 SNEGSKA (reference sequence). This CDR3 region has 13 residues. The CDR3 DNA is TGCAGTGCTAGAACCGGGACAGGGGAGACCCAGTACTTC. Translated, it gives CSARTGTGETQYF.